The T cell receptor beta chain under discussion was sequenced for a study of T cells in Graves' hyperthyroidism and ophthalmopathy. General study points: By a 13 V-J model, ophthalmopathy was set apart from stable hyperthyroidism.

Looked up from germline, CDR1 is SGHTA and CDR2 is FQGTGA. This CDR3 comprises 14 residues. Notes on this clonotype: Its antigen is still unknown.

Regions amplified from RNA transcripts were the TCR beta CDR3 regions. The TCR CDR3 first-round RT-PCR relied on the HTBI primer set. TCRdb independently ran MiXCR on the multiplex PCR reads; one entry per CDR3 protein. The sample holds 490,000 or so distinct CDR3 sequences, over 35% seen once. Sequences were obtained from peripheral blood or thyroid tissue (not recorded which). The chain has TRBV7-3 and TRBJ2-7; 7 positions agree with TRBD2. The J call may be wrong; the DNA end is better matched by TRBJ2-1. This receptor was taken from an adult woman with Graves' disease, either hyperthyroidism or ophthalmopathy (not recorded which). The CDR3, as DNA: TGTGCCAGCAGCTTTGGGGGGGATTCCAATGAGCAGTTCTTC. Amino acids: CASSFGGDSNEQFF.